This T cell receptor beta chain was captured in a study of control samples from healthy donors and cancer patients. V trimming: 7 bases; J trimming: 2 bases; junction bases outside the gene matches: 10. The germline CDR1 and CDR2 sequences are LNHDA and SQIVND (reference sequence). CDR3 length equals 16 residues. TCRdb's copy holds only in-frame clones and misses some; the assay was immunoSEQ multiplex PCR. Here the sample spans about 34,000 clones, roughly 92% being singletons. The sequence was collected from a man aged 40-49 years with colorectal cancer. The source material was PBMCs. This sequence joins TRBV19 and TRBJ2-5; 10 bases map to TRBD1. CDR3: CASKRTGGGDQETQYF. CDR3 DNA sequence: TGTGCCAGTAAGAGGACAGGGGGTGGTGATCAAGAGACCCAGTACTTC.